These 29 T cell receptor beta chains were sequenced from one sample in a study of CD8 T cells in Susac syndrome. Reverse transcription of roughly 0.45 to 1 ug RNA used random hexamers. TCRdb redid the calling of the immunoSEQ multiplex PCR reads with MiXCR, one entry per CDR3 protein. Here the sample spans 150,000 to 160,000 distinct CDR3 sequences, about 95% being singletons. What was sequenced was CD4+ T cells from PBMCs. Every receptor here comes from a human donor with Susac syndrome.

This clonotype was counted between two and nine times. J is TRBJ2-7 and V is TRBV2; D possibly corresponds to TRBD2 (7 bases). The V gene lost 8 bases and the J gene lost 6 bases, with 11 bases spanning the gap. Germline loops: CDR1 SNHLY, CDR2 FYNNEI. CDR3 size: 11 residues. This CDR3 is CASGGGPEQYF. DNA for the CDR3: TGTGCCAGCGGCGGGGGCCCCGAGCAGTACTTC.

This chain connects TRBV3-1 to TRBJ2-7; perhaps TRBD2 as D (6 bases). CDR1 LGHDT and CDR2 YNNKEL come from the germline V gene (reference sequence). The CDR3 has 14 amino acids. Trimming pared 3 bases from V and 5 bases from J, leaving 14 bases between. The CDR3 sequence is CASSQVAARNEQYF. The CDR3 DNA reads TGTGCCAGCAGCCAGGTAGCGGCCCGGAACGAGCAGTACTTC.

The J gene is TRBJ1-1, the V gene TRBV7-9, with D perhaps matching TRBD1 (6 bases). Germline V gene sequence: CDR1 SEHNR, CDR2 FQNEAQ (reference sequence). The V end lost 8 bases, the J end lost 4 bases, and 17 bases lay between the germline ends. The CDR3 totals 14 residues. The CDR3 region has the DNA TGTGCCAGCCTAGAAGGGGGGCCCGCCACTGAAGCTTTCTTT. It yields the protein CASLEGGPATEAFF.

This clonotype is a singleton in its sample. This chain connects TRBV3-1 to TRBJ2-7; D might be TRBD1 (6 bases). The CDR3 covers 15 residues. Germline assignment: CDR1 LGHDT and CDR2 YNNKEL (reference sequence). Trimming shortened V by 0 bases and J by 2 bases, and 11 bases separated the two germline ends. The CDR3 DNA is TGTGCCAGCAGCCAAGATCCCCGGACAGCCTACGAGCAGTACTTC. Translating gives CASSQDPRTAYEQYF.

The rearrangement links TRBV12-3 or TRBV12-4 to TRBJ2-1; D is perhaps TRBD2 (7 bases). The V end lost 4 bases, the J end lost 13 bases, and 14 bases lay between the germline ends. The CDR3 is 12 amino acids. The CDR3 is CASSSNGGGQFF. The CDR3 nucleotides are TGTGCCAGCAGTTCCAATGGCGGGGGCCAGTTCTTC.

The rearrangement links TRBV19 to TRBJ2-1, with 8 nucleotides matching TRBD2. Germline assignment: CDR1 LNHDA and CDR2 SQIVND (reference sequence). This CDR3 spans 15 amino acids. Trimming removed 8 bases from V and 5 bases from J; junction bases left unmatched: 11. CDR3 loop: CASAVAGSRNNEQFF. The CDR3, as DNA: TGTGCCAGTGCAGTAGCGGGGAGCCGGAACAATGAGCAGTTCTTC.

The V gene is TRBV20-1, the J gene TRBJ2-7, with TRBD1 matching over 9 bases. With 3 bases clipped from V and 1 base from J, the junction kept 7 bases outside the gene matches. The CDR3 is made up of 15 amino acids. Germline V gene data show CDR1 as DFQATT and CDR2 as SNEGSKA (reference sequence). In DNA, the CDR3 is TGCAGTGCTAGTAGTTTCGGGACAGGGTCCTACGAGCAGTACTTC. It codes for CSASSFGTGSYEQYF.

This chain connects TRBV9 to TRBJ1-2; 7 bases are a match to TRBD1. The CDR3 sequence is 15 residues long. V was clipped by 0 bases and J by 2 bases; unmatched bases: 4. Germline V CDR1 and CDR2: SGDLS, YYNGEE. CDR3 loop: CASSVDTGANYGYTF. In nucleotides, the CDR3 is TGTGCCAGCAGCGTAGATACAGGGGCGAACTATGGCTACACCTTC.

The chain combines TRBV20-1 with TRBJ2-7; 9 nucleotides align to TRBD1. Germline CDR1 DFQATT, CDR2 SNEGSKA (reference sequence). Trimming removed 6 bases from V and 3 bases from J; junction bases left unmatched: 6. The CDR3 runs 13 residues. As DNA, the CDR3 is TGCAGTGCCCAGGGACAGGGCTTCTACGAGCAGTACTTC. It encodes CSAQGQGFYEQYF.

This chain uses TRBV29-1 with TRBJ1-5; no clear D gene. The germline V and J ends were trimmed by 6 bases and 0 bases, with 12 bases remaining between them. Germline assignment: CDR1 SQVTM and CDR2 ANQGSEA. This CDR3 spans 14 amino acids. The CDR3 sequence: CSVTDGNSNQPQHF. CDR3 sequence (DNA): TGCAGCGTCACCGACGGAAATAGCAATCAGCCCCAGCATTTT. The full variable domain, rest sourced from reference TRBV29-1 and TRBJ1-5, is SAVISQKPSRDICQRGTSLTIQCQVDSQVTMMFWYRQQPGQSLTLIATANQGSEATYESGFVIDKFPISRPNLTFSTLTVSNMSPEDSSIYLCSVTDGNSNQPQHFGDGTRLSIL.

This clonotype was recorded once. The chain carries TRBV7-2 and TRBJ2-5; 10 bases match TRBD2. The length of the CDR3 is 15 residues. Unmatched junction bases numbered 4, after V lost 4 bases and J lost 2 bases. The germline gives CDR1 SGHTA, CDR2 FQGNSA. The CDR3 reads CASSYPAGGQETQYF. The CDR3 bases are TGTGCCAGCAGCTACCCAGCGGGGGGGCAAGAGACCCAGTACTTC.

The rearrangement uses TRBV4-1 and TRBJ1-1, with 9 positions matching TRBD1. The CDR3 has 18 amino acids. Germline-derived CDR1 and CDR2 are MGHRA and YSYEKL. V lost 5 bases to trimming and J lost 0 bases; unmatched junction nucleotides: 13. CDR3 loop: CASSSTGTGLLLNTEAFF. CDR3 nucleotides: TGCGCCAGCAGCTCCACCGGGACAGGGTTACTCTTGAACACTGAAGCTTTCTTT.

This clonotype was counted once. The chain employs TRBV5-1 and TRBJ2-1, with TRBD1 as a possible D gene (5 bases). Trimming left V 1 base short and J 0 bases short, with 8 bases between. Germline CDR1 reads SGHRS; CDR2 reads YFSETQ. The CDR3 sequence is 15 residues long. This chain's CDR3 is CASSLTDSSYNEQFF. CDR3 bases: TGCGCCAGCAGCTTGACCGACAGCTCCTACAATGAGCAGTTCTTC.

This chain links TRBV5-1 with TRBJ1-1; a possible D gene is TRBD1 (5 bases). This CDR3 has 14 amino acids. V lost 4 bases and J 7 bases, leaving 17 bases between the germline ends. Germline CDR1 reads SGHRS; CDR2 reads YFSETQ. CDR3 sequence (DNA): TGCGCCAGCAGCCCTCGGGGGATGGACCTTGAAGCTTTCTTT. Amino acid sequence: CASSPRGMDLEAFF. Together with reference TRBV5-1 and TRBJ1-1, the CDR3 gives the full variable domain: KAGVTQTPRYLIKTRGQQVTLSCSPISGHRSVSWYQQTPGQGLQFLFEYFSETQRNKGNFPGRFSGRQFSNSRSEMNVSTLELGDSALYLCASSPRGMDLEAFFGQGTRLTVV.

The genes are TRBV5-1 and TRBJ2-3; perhaps D is TRBD1 or TRBD2 (6 bases each). V dropped 0 bases and J dropped 6 bases, with 8 bases sitting between them. Germline V gives CDR1 SGHRS, CDR2 YFSETQ. The CDR3 spans 13 residues. The chain's CDR3 is CASSLDGGDTQYF. The CDR3 DNA sequence: TGCGCCAGCAGCTTGGACGGGGGCGATACGCAGTATTTT.

The chain employs TRBV20-1 and TRBJ1-5; D is unresolved. The CDR3 extends over 13 amino acids. Deletions cut 3 bases from V and 4 bases from J, with 10 bases between. Germline CDR1 and CDR2: DFQATT and SNEGSKA (reference sequence). CDR3 bases: TGCAGTGCTAGTCGGCAGACGAATCAGCCCCAGCATTTT. Its protein product is CSASRQTNQPQHF.

This sequence joins TRBV4-1 and TRBJ2-2, with TRBD2 identical over 11 bases. V gave up 0 bases and J gave up 5 bases; unmatched junction bases: 2. Germline V gene sequence: CDR1 MGHRA, CDR2 YSYEKL. The CDR3 totals 16 residues. The chain's CDR3 is CASSQEGTSGTGELFF. The CDR3 DNA is TGCGCCAGCAGCCAAGAGGGGACTAGCGGAACCGGGGAGCTGTTTTTT.

This clonotype has just one count. The V gene is TRBV6-2 or TRBV6-3, the J gene TRBJ2-3, with D perhaps matching TRBD2 (6 bases). Germline values: CDR1 MNHEY, CDR2 SVGEGT. The CDR3 is 14 residues long. The V gene lost 4 bases and the J gene lost 6 bases, with 14 bases spanning the gap. This chain's CDR3 is CASSSRDFPDTQYF. In nucleotides, the CDR3 is TGTGCCAGCAGTTCCAGGGACTTCCCGGATACGCAGTATTTT.

The CDR3 nucleotides are TGTGCCAGTTCCTCCTCTGGGGGGGAGACCCAGTACTTC. This sequence encodes CASSSSGGETQYF. The chain uses TRBV27 and TRBJ2-5, with D possibly TRBD2 on 6 matching bases. V was cut by 9 bases and J by 5 bases, with 16 bases left in between. Germline CDR1 reads MNHEY; CDR2 reads SMNVEV (reference sequence). The CDR3 runs to 13 residues.

J is TRBJ2-7 and V is TRBV6-6; 10 bases are a match to TRBD1. Trimming removed 0 bases from V and 4 bases from J; junction bases left unmatched: 3. The CDR3 has 15 amino acids. CDR1 and CDR2 from the germline V gene are MNHNY and SVGAGI (reference sequence). CDR3 residues: CASSYSGDRGYEQYF. DNA for the CDR3: TGTGCCAGCAGTTACTCGGGGGACAGGGGATACGAGCAGTACTTC.

V gene TRBV3-1 combines with J gene TRBJ1-2, with D tentatively TRBD1 (6 bases). The CDR3 runs to 14 residues. V gave up 0 bases and J gave up 7 bases, with 12 bases separating them. Germline lookup yields CDR1 LGHDT and CDR2 YNNKEL (reference sequence). CDR3: CASSQEYRAFGYTF. The CDR3 nucleotides are TGTGCCAGCAGCCAAGAATACAGGGCGTTTGGCTACACCTTC.

V gene TRBV7-8 combines with J gene TRBJ1-5; D is undetermined. Germline values: CDR1 SGHVS, CDR2 FQNEAQ. This CDR3 region has 14 residues. Trimming pared 5 bases from V and 6 bases from J, leaving 14 bases between. CDR3 loop: CASSLRALGQPQHF. The CDR3 coding sequence is TGTGCCAGCAGCCTCCGGGCCTTAGGTCAGCCCCAGCATTTT.

The chain couples TRBV29-1 to TRBJ1-1; D unclear. Per the germline V gene, CDR1 is SQVTM and CDR2 is ANQGSEA. Trimming took off 3 bases at V and 3 bases at J, with 11 bases between the two ends. The CDR3 sequence is 13 residues long. CDR3 protein: CSVDAKWDTEAFF. CDR3 sequence (DNA): TGCAGCGTTGATGCCAAGTGGGACACTGAAGCTTTCTTT.

The chain is built from TRBV3-1 and TRBJ1-6; 8 nucleotides line up with TRBD1. CDR1 and CDR2 (germline): LGHDT, YNNKEL (reference sequence). This CDR3 comprises 13 residues. V shed 4 bases and J 14 bases; nucleotides not matched to a gene: 7. This CDR3 reads CASSPGQGRTLHF. CDR3 coding DNA: TGTGCCAGCAGCCCCGGACAGGGTCGTACCCTCCACTTT. The whole variable domain, remainder taken from reference TRBV3-1 and TRBJ1-6, is DTAVSQTPKYLVTQMGNDKSIKCEQNLGHDTMYWYKQDSKKFLKIMFSYNNKELIINETVPNRFSPKSPDKAHLNLHINSLELGDSAVYFCASSPGQGRTLHFGNGTRLTVT.

In its sample, this clonotype was seen once. The chain uses TRBV25-1 and TRBJ2-3; no definite D call. V lost 4 bases and J 2 bases, leaving 7 bases between the germline ends. The V gene's germline CDR1 is MGHDK and CDR2 SYGVNS. The CDR3 extends over 13 amino acids. The CDR3 spells CASSGANTDTQYF. The DNA of the CDR3 is TGTGCCAGCAGTGGGGCCAACACAGATACGCAGTATTTT.

The chain links TRBV7-7 to TRBJ2-2; TRBD2 matches 11 bases. CDR1 is SSHAT and CDR2 is FNYEAQ in the germline V gene (reference sequence). The CDR3 consists of 17 residues. Trimming at V came to 5 bases and at J to 4 bases, leaving 9 bases not matched to a gene. The CDR3 protein is CASSPGLADALTGELFF. Here the CDR3 DNA reads TGTGCCAGCAGCCCGGGACTAGCGGATGCGCTCACCGGGGAGCTGTTTTTT.

This clonotype was counted a few times. V and J are TRBV29-1 and TRBJ2-2; D is perhaps TRBD1 (5 bases). Trimming removed 4 bases from V and 1 base from J, with 7 bases in between. Germline V CDR1 and CDR2: SQVTM, ANQGSEA. This CDR3 has 13 residues. The CDR3: CSVGRGNTGELFF. CDR3 nucleotides: TGCAGCGTTGGAAGGGGGAACACCGGGGAGCTGTTTTTT.

This clonotype has only a few counts. The J gene is TRBJ1-2, the V gene TRBV29-1; D may be TRBD1 (5 bases). V lost 7 bases to trimming and J lost 8 bases, with 8 bases between them. This CDR3 comprises 9 residues. Per the germline V gene, CDR1 is SQVTM and CDR2 is ANQGSEA. CDR3 bases: TGCAGCGCGGGGGTGGGCTACACCTTC. Translation gives CSAGVGYTF. Complete variable domain (other parts from reference TRBV29-1 and TRBJ1-2): SAVISQKPSRDICQRGTSLTIQCQVDSQVTMMFWYRQQPGQSLTLIATANQGSEATYESGFVIDKFPISRPNLTFSTLTVSNMSPEDSSIYLCSAGVGYTFGSGTRLTVV.

This chain links TRBV9 with TRBJ1-1; D gene ambiguous. The germline V gene has CDR1 SGDLS and CDR2 YYNGEE. The length of the CDR3 is 13 residues. With 0 bases removed from V and 3 bases from J, the gap between germline ends came to 6 bases. CDR3 sequence reads: CASSVVSDTEAFF. The CDR3 nucleotides read TGTGCCAGCAGCGTAGTGTCAGACACTGAAGCTTTCTTT.